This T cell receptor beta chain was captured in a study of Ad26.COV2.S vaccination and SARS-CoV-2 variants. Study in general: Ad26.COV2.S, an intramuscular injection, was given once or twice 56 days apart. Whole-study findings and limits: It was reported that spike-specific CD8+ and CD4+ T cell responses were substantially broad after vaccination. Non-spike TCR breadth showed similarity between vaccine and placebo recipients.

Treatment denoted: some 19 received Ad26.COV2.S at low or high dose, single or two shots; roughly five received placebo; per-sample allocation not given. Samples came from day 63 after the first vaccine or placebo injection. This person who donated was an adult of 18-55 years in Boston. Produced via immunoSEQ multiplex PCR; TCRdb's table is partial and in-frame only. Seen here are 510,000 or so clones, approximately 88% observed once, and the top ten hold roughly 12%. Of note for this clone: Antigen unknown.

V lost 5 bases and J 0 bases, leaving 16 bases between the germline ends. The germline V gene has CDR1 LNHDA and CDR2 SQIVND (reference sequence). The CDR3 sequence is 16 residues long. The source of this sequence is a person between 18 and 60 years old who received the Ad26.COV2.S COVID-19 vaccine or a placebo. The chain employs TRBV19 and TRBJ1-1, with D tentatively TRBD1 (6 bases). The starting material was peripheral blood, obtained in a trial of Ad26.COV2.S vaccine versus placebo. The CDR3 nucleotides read TGTGCCAGTAGTCCCCAGACAGGACTTATGAACACTGAAGCTTTCTTT. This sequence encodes CASSPQTGLMNTEAFF.